This TCR beta chain emerged from a study of cytomegalovirus exposure and HLA in healthy donors. Vbeta (60) and Jbeta (13) primers were used in the PCR. Profiling relied on immunoSEQ multiplex PCR, and the TCRdb table lists in-frame clones only, not all of them. The table includes about 150,000 clones, about 66% detected once. This CDR3 region has 14 residues. Germline V gene sequence: CDR1 MDHEN, CDR2 SYDVKM. Trimming at V came to 6 bases and at J to 5 bases, leaving 10 bases not matched to a gene. Study-level results: Per a later analysis, about 17,000 TCR beta sequences showed association with HLA alleles at 0.05 false discovery rate. Reports credit the classifier with highly specific, highly sensitive diagnosis of cytomegalovirus status.

Of note for this clone: Its antigen remains unknown.

All the people who gave samples were healthy bone marrow donors. The source material was PBMCs. J is TRBJ2-7 and V is TRBV28; 7 nucleotides align to TRBD1. This clonotype was sampled from a male donor in good health and CMV-seronegative. The CDR3 nucleotides are TGTGCCAGCAGGAACAGGGGAGAAGTCCACGAGCAGTACTTC. This encodes CASRNRGEVHEQYF.